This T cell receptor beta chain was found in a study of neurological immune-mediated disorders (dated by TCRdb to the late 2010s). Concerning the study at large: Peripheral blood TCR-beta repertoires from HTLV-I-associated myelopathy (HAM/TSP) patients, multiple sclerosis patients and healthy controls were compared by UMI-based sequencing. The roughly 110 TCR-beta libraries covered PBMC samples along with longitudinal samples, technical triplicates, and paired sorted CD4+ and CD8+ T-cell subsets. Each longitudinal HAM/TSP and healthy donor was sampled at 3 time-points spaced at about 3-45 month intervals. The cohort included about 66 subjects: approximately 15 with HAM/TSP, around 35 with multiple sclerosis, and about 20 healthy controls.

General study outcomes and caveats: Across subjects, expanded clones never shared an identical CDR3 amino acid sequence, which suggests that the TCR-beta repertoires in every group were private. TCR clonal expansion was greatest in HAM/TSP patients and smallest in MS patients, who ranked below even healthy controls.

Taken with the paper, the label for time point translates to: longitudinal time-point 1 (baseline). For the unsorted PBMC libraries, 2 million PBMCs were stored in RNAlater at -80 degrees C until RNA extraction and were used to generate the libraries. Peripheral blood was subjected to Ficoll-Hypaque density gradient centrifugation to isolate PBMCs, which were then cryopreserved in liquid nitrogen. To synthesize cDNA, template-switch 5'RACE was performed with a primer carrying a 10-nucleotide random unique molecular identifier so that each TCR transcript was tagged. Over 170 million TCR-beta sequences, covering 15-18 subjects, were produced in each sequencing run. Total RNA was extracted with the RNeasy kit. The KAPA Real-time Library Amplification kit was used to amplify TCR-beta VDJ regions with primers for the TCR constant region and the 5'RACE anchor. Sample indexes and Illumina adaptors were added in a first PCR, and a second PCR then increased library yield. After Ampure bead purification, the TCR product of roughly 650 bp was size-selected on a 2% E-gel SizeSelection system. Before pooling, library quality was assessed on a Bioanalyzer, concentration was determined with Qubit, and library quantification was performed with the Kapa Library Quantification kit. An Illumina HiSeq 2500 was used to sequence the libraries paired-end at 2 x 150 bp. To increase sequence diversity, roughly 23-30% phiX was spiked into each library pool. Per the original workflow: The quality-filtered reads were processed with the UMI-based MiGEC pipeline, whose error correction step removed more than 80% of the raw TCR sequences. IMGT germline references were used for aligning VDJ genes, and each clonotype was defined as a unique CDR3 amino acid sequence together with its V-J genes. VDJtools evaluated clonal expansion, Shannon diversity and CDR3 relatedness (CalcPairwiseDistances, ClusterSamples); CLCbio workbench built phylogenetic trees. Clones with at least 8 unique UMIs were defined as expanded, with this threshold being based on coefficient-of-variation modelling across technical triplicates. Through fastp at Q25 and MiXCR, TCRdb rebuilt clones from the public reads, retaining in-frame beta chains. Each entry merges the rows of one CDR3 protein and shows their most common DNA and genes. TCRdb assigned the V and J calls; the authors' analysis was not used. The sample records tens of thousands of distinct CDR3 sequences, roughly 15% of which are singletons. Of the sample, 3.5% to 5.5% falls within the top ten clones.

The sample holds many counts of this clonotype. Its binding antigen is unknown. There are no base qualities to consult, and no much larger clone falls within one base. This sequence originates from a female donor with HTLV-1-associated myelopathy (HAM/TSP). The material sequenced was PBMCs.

The DNA sequence is given as TGTGCCACCAAGGCAGGCGCCGCGGGCTCCTACGAGCAGTACTTC. It translates as CATKAGAAGSYEQYF. The rearranged segments are TRBV24-1 and TRBJ2-7, and perhaps TRBD2 as D gene, on 5 matching bases. The CDR3 runs 15 amino acids, cysteine and phenylalanine included. Left in the record is the CDR3 DNA by itself, 45 bases read in frame from the first base. Looking up the germline V gene yields CDR1 KGHDR and CDR2 SFDVKD. V gives up 8 bases and J gives up 0 bases, and the segment between their germline ends measures 16 bases.